Below, 9 T cell receptor beta chains from the same sample are listed, as sequenced in a study of blood T cells in healthy people across ages. A J-beta primer mix and a sample-barcoded 5' primer were used in a second PCR of about 7 to 12 cycles. TCRdb re-analysed the 5' RACE reads in MiXCR, keeping a single row per CDR3 protein. The sample comprises 600,000 to 900,000 distinct CDR3 sequences, 20% to 30% of which are singletons, and roughly 3.1% rests with the top ten. The same data also went into a second study, on T cells of mothers and their children.

Sequencing was carried out using blood. The origin of the receptors is a boy aged 5 to 17 in good health.

In its sample, this clonotype was seen a few times. The chain links TRBV20-1 to TRBJ2-1; no clear D gene. Trimming left V 0 bases short and J 1 base short, with 7 bases between. The germline V gene encodes CDR1 DFQATT and CDR2 SNEGSKA (reference sequence). The CDR3 runs to 14 residues. The CDR3 reads CSARDRLSYNEQFF. CDR3 in DNA: TGCAGTGCTAGAGATCGTCTTTCCTACAATGAGCAGTTCTTC.

This chain links TRBV2 with TRBJ2-1; the match to TRBD1 covers 7 bases. Near its end, the DNA agrees better with TRBJ2-5, so the J call may be wrong. CDR3 size: 13 residues. Per the germline V gene, CDR1 is SNHLY and CDR2 is FYNNEI. The CDR3 bases are TGTGCCAGCAGTGAAAACAGGGGAGAGACCCAGTACTTC. It is translated as CASSENRGETQYF.

This clonotype was observed a few times. V is TRBV6-5 and J is TRBJ2-2, with 9 positions matching TRBD1. Per the germline V gene, CDR1 is MNHEY and CDR2 is SVGAGI. V shed 5 bases, J shed 2 bases, and the junction held 3 bases outside the gene matches. The CDR3 consists of 15 residues. The DNA of the CDR3 is TGTGCCAGCAGTCGACAGGGGGTCAACACCGGGGAGCTGTTTTTT. Amino acids: CASSRQGVNTGELFF.

This sequence joins TRBV7-9 and TRBJ1-4; D is uncertain. Trimming took off 3 bases at V and 5 bases at J, with 10 bases between the two ends. CDR1 and CDR2 from the germline V gene are SEHNR and FQNEAQ (reference sequence). The CDR3 has 14 amino acids. CDR3 coding DNA: TGTGCCAGCAGCTTGCTGGCAGTAAATGAAAAACTGTTTTTT. Its translation is CASSLLAVNEKLFF.

This clonotype was picked up a small number of times. V usage is TRBV20-1 and J usage is TRBJ2-1, with 10 nucleotides matching TRBD2. V lost 3 bases and J lost 5; bases outside the gene matches: 1. The CDR3 covers 13 residues. Germline V gene lookup returns CDR1 DFQATT and CDR2 SNEGSKA (reference sequence). This CDR3 reads CSASLAGDNEQFF. DNA of the CDR3: TGCAGTGCTAGCCTAGCGGGGGACAATGAGCAGTTCTTC.

This clonotype has just a few counts. The V gene is TRBV7-2, the J gene TRBJ2-1, with D perhaps TRBD1 or TRBD2 (5 bases each). V was shortened by 2 bases and J by 4 bases, with 15 bases between the two germline ends. Germline CDR1 SGHTA, CDR2 FQGNSA. CDR3 length: 16 residues. The CDR3 protein is CASSLSRDVGYNEQFF. The CDR3 DNA reads as TGTGCCAGCAGCTTAAGCCGGGACGTAGGATACAATGAGCAGTTCTTC.

This clonotype was seen more than once but under ten times. At one end the junction does not follow the germline gene, possibly because of a read error. The chain recombines TRBV9 with TRBJ2-3, with TRBD2 matching over 9 bases. There are 15 residues in the CDR3. Germline CDR1 is SGDLS and CDR2 is YYNGEE. Written as DNA, the CDR3 is TGTGCCTGCAGCGTAGGCGGGGGGGCGACAGATACGCAGTATTTT. Its protein product is CACSVGGGATDTQYF.

V usage is TRBV27 and J usage is TRBJ2-5; perhaps TRBD1 as D (5 bases). The J call may be mistaken, given a closer DNA end match to TRBJ2-7. Germline V lookup: CDR1 MNHEY, CDR2 SMNVEV (reference sequence). CDR3 size: 15 residues. CDR3 protein: CASSPRQLRLYEQYF. The CDR3 DNA is TGTGCCAGCAGTCCTCGACAGTTAAGACTCTACGAGCAGTACTTC.

The chain recombines TRBV3-1 with TRBJ2-3, with D possibly matching TRBD2 (5 bases). V lost 4 bases and J 2 bases, leaving 16 bases between the germline ends. The CDR3 has 16 residues. Germline V gene sequence: CDR1 LGHDT, CDR2 YNNKEL (reference sequence). CDR3 amino acids: CASSRLAGFNTDTQYF. CDR3 DNA sequence: TGTGCCAGCAGCCGGCTAGCAGGCTTTAACACAGATACGCAGTATTTT.